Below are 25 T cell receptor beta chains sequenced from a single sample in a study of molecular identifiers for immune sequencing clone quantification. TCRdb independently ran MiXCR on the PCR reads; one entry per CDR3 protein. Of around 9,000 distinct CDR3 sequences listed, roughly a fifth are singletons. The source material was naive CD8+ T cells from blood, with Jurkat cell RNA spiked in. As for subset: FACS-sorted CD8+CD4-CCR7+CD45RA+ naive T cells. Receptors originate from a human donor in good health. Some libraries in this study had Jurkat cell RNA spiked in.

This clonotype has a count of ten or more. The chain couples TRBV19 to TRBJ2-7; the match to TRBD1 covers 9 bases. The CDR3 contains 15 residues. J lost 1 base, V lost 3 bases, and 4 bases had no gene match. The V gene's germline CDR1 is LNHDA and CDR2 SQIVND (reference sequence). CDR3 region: CASSMGQGQSYEQYF. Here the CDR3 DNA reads TGTGCCAGTAGTATGGGACAGGGTCAGTCCTACGAGCAGTACTTC.

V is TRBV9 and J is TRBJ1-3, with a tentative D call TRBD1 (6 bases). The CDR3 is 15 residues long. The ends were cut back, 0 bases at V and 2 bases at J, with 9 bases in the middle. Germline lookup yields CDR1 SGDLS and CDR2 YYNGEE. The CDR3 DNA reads TGTGCCAGCAGCGTAGGGACAGTACCTGGAAACACCATATATTTT. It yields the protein CASSVGTVPGNTIYF. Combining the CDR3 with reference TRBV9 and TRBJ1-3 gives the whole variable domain DSGVTQTPKHLITATGQRVTLRCSPRSGDLSVYWYQQSLDQGLQFLIQYYNGEERAKGNILERFSAQQFPDLHSELNLSSLELGDSALYFCASSVGTVPGNTIYFGEGSWLTVV.

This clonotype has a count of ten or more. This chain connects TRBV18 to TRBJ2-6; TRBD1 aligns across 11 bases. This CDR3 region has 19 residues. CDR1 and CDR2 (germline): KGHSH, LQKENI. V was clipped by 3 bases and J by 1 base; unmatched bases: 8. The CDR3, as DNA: TGTGCCAGCTCACCCGGGACAGGGGGATTTGGATCTGGGGCCAACGTCCTGACTTTC. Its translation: CASSPGTGGFGSGANVLTF.

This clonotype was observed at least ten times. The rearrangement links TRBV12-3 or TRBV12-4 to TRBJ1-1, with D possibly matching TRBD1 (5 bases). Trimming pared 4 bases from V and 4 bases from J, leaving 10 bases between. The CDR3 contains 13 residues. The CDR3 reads CASSWGEGTEAFF. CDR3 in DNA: TGTGCCAGCAGTTGGGGGGAAGGCACTGAAGCTTTCTTT.

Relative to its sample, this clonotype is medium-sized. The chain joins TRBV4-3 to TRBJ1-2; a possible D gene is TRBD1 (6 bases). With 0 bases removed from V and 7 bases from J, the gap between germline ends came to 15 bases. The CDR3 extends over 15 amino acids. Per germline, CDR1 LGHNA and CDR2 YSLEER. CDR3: CASSQDRVAGAGYTF. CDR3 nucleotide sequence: TGCGCCAGCAGCCAAGATCGAGTAGCGGGGGCTGGCTACACCTTC.

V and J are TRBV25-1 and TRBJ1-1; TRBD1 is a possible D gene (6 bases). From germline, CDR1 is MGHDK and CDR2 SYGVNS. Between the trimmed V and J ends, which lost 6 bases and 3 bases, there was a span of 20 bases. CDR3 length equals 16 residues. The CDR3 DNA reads TGTGCCAGCAGCCCACGGACAGATTTTGGGGACACTGAAGCTTTCTTT. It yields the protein CASSPRTDFGDTEAFF.

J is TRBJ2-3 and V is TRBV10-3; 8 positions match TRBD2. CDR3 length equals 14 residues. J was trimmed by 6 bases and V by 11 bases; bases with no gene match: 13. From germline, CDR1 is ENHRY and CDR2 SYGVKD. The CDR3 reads CASLSEAGVDTQYF. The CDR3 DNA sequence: TGTGCCTCCCTGTCGGAAGCGGGAGTTGATACGCAGTATTTT.

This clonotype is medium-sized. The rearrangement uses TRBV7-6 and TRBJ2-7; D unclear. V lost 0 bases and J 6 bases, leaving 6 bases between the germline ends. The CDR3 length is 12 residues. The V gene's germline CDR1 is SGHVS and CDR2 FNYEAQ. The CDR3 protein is CASSLATGEQYF. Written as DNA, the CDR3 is TGTGCCAGCAGCTTAGCGACTGGCGAGCAGTACTTC. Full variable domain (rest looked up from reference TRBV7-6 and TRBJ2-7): GAGVSQSPRYKVTKRGQDVALRCDPISGHVSLYWYRQALGQGPEFLTYFNYEAQQDKSGLPNDRFSAERPEGSISTLTIQRTEQRDSAMYRCASSLATGEQYFGPGTRLTVT.

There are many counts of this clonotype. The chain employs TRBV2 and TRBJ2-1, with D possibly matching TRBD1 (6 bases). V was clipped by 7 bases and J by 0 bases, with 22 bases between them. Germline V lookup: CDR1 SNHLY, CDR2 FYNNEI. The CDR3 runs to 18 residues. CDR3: CASKNSGQGLSSYNEQFF. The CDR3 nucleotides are TGTGCCAGCAAGAACTCGGGGCAGGGGCTCAGCTCCTACAATGAGCAGTTCTTC. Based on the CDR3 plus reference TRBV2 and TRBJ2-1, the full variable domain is EPEVTQTPSHQVTQMGQEVILRCVPISNHLYFYWYRQILGQKVEFLVSFYNNEISEKSEIFDDQFSVERPDGSNFTLKIRSTKLEDSAMYFCASKNSGQGLSSYNEQFFGPGTRLTVL.

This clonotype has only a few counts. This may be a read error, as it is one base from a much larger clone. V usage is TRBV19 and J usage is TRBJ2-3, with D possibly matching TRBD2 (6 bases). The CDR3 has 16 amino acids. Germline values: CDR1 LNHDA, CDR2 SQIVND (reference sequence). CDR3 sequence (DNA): TGTGCCAGTAGCCCATACTCGGGACTCCCGGCAGATACGCTGTATTTT. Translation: CASSPYSGLPADTLYF.

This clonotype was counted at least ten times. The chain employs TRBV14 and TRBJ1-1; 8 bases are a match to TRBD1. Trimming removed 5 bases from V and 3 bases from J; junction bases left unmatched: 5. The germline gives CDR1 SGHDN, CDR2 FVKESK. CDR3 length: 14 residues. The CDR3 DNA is TGTGCCAGCAGCAACTTGGACAGGGACACTGAAGCTTTCTTT. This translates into CASSNLDRDTEAFF.

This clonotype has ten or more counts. CDR3 loop: CASSPLDYNEQFF. The CDR3, as DNA: TGCGCCAGCAGCCCTTTGGACTACAATGAGCAGTTCTTC. V is TRBV4-1 and J is TRBJ2-1; D not certain. CDR1 MGHRA and CDR2 YSYEKL come from the germline V gene. The length of the CDR3 is 13 residues. The germline V and J ends were trimmed by 4 bases and 3 bases, with 7 bases remaining between them.

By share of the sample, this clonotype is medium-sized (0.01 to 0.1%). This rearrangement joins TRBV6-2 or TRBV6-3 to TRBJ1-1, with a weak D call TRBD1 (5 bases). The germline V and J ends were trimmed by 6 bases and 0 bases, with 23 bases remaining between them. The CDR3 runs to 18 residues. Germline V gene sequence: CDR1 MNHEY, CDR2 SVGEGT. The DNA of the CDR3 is TGTGCCAGCAGGACCGAGGGGACTATCCCGGGGTTGAACACTGAAGCTTTCTTT. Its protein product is CASRTEGTIPGLNTEAFF.

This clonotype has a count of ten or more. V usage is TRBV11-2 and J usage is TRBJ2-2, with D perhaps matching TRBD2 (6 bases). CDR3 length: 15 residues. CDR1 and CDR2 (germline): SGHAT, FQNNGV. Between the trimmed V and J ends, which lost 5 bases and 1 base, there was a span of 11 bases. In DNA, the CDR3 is TGTGCCAGCAGCCAGGGAGGACTGAACACCGGGGAGCTGTTTTTT. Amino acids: CASSQGGLNTGELFF. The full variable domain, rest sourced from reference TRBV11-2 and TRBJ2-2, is EAGVAQSPRYKIIEKRQSVAFWCNPISGHATLYWYQQILGQGPKLLIQFQNNGVVDDSQLPKDRFSAERLKGVDSTLKIQPAKLEDSAVYLCASSQGGLNTGELFFGEGSRLTVL.

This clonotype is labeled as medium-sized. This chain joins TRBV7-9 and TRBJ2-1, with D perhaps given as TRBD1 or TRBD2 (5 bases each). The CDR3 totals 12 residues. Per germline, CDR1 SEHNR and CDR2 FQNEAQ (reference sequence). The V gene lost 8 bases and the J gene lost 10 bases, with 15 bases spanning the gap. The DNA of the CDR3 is TGTGCCAGCGTGGGGGTAGGGGACGAGCAGTTCTTC. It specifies CASVGVGDEQFF.

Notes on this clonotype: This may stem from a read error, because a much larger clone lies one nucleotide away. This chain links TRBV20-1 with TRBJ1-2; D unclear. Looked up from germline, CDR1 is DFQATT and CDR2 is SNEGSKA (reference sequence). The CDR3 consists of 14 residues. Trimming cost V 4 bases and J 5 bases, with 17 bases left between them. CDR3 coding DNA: TGCAGTGCTAATGATCTTCCGGAACATTATGGCTACACCTTC. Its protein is CSANDLPEHYGYTF.

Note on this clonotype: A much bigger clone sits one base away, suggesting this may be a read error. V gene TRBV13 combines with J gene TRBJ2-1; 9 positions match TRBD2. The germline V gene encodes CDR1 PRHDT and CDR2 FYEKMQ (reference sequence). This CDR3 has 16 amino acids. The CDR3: CASNLDGGRVGNEQFF. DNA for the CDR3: TGTGCCAGCAACTTAGATGGCGGGAGGGTTGGCAATGAGCAGTTCTTC.

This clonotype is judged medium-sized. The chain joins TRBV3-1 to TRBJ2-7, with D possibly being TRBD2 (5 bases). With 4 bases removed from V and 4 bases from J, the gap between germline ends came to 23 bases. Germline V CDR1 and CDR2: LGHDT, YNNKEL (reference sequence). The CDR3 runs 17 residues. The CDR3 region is CASSLSDGPGGVYEQYF. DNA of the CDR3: TGTGCCAGCAGCCTTTCCGACGGTCCCGGAGGCGTTTACGAGCAGTACTTC.

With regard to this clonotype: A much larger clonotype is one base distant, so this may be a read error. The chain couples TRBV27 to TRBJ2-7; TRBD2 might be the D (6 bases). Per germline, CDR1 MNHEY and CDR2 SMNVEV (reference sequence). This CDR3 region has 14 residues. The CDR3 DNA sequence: TGTGCCAGCAGTTTGGCGGGACCGTCCTCCGAGCAGTACTTC. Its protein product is CASSLAGPSSEQYF.

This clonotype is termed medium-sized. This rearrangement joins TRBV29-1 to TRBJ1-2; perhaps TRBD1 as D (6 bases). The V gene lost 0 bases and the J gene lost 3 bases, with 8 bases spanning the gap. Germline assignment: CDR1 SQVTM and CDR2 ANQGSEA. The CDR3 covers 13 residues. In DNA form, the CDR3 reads TGCAGCGTTGAAGAGCAGGGGCACTATGGCTACACCTTC. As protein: CSVEEQGHYGYTF. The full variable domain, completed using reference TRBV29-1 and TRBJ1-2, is SAVISQKPSRDICQRGTSLTIQCQVDSQVTMMFWYRQQPGQSLTLIATANQGSEATYESGFVIDKFPISRPNLTFSTLTVSNMSPEDSSIYLCSVEEQGHYGYTFGSGTRLTVV.

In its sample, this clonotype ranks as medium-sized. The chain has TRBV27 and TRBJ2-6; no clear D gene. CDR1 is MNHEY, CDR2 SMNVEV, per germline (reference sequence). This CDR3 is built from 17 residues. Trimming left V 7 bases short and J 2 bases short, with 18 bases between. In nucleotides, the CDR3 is TGTGCCAGCACCTCGGGTACCTTGCTAGCTGGGGCCAACGTCCTGACTTTC. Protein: CASTSGTLLAGANVLTF.

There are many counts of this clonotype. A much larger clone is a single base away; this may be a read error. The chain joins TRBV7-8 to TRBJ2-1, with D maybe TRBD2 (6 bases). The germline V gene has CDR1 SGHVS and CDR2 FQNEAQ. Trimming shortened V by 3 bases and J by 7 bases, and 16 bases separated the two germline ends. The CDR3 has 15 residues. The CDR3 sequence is CASSFPLAVGNEQFF. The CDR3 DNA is TGTGCCAGCAGCTTCCCCTTAGCGGTCGGGAATGAGCAGTTCTTC.

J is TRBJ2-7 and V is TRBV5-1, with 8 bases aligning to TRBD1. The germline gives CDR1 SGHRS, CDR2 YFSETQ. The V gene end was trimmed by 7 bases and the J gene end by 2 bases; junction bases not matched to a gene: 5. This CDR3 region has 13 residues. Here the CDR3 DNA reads TGCGCCAGCTGCCCGGGACAGGCCTACGAGCAGTACTTC. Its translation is CASCPGQAYEQYF.

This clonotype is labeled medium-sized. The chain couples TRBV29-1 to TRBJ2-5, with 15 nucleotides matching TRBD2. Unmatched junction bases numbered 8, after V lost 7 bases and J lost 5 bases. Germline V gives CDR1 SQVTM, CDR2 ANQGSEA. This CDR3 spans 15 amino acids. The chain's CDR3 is CSARTSGRAEETQYF. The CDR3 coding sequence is TGCAGCGCTAGGACTAGCGGGAGGGCGGAGGAGACCCAGTACTTC. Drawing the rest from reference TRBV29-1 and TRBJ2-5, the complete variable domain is SAVISQKPSRDICQRGTSLTIQCQVDSQVTMMFWYRQQPGQSLTLIATANQGSEATYESGFVIDKFPISRPNLTFSTLTVSNMSPEDSSIYLCSARTSGRAEETQYFGPGTRLLVL.

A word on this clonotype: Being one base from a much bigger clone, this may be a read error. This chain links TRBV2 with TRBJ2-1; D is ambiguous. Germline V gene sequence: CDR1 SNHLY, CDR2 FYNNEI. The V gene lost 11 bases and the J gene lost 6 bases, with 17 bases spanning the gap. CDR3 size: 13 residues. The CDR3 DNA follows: TGTGCCCTCCTTGAATCTGCTGCCAATGAGCAGTTCTTC. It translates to CALLESAANEQFF.